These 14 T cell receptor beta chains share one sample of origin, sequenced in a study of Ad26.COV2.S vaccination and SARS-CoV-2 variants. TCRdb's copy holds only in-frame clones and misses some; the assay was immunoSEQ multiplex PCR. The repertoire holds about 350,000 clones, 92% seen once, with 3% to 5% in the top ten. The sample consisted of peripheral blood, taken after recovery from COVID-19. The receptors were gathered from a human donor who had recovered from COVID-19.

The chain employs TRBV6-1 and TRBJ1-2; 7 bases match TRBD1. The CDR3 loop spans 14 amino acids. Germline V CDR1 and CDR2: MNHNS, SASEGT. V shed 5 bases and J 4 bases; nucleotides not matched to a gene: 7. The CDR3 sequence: CASSSGTVSYGYTF. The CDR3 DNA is TGTGCCAGCAGTTCCGGGACAGTAAGCTATGGCTACACCTTC.

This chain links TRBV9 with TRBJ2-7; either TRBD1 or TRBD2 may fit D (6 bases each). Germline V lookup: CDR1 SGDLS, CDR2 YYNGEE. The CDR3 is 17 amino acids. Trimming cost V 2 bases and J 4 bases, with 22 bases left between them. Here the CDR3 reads CASSVRVTRGDQYEQYF. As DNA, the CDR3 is TGTGCCAGCAGCGTGAGGGTGACTAGGGGGGATCAATACGAGCAGTACTTC.

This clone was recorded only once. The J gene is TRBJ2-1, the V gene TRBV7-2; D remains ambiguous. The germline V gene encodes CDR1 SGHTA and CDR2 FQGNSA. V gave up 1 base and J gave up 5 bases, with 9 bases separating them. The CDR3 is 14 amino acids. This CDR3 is CASSLEGPHNEQFF. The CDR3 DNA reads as TGTGCCAGCAGCTTAGAAGGGCCACACAATGAGCAGTTCTTC.

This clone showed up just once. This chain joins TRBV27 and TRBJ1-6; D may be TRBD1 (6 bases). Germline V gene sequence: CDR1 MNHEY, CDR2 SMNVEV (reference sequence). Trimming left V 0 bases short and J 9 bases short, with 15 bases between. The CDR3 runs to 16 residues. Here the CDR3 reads CASSLSRWGAGSPLHF. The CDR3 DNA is TGTGCCAGCAGTTTATCGAGATGGGGGGCTGGTTCACCCCTCCACTTT.

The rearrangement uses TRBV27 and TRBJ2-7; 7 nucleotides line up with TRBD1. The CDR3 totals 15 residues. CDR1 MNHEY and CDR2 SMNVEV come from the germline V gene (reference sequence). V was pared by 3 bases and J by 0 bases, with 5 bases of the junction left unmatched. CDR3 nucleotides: TGTGCCAGCAGTTTGGCCCCAGGGGGCTCCTACGAGCAGTACTTC. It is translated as CASSLAPGGSYEQYF.

The CDR3 region has the DNA TGTGCCAGCAGGGGGACAGGGATTAGCTATGGCTACACCTTC. This translates into CASRGTGISYGYTF. The rearrangement uses TRBV27 and TRBJ1-2, with TRBD1 matching over 9 bases. Germline V gene lookup returns CDR1 MNHEY and CDR2 SMNVEV (reference sequence). V shed 6 bases and J 4 bases; nucleotides not matched to a gene: 6. The CDR3 sequence is 14 residues long.

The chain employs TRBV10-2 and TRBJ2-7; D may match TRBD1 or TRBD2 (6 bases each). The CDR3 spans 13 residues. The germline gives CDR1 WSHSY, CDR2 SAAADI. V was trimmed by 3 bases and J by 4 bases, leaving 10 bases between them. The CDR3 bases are TGCGCCAGCAGTGACCGGGGGCTTTACGAGCAGTACTTC. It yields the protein CASSDRGLYEQYF.

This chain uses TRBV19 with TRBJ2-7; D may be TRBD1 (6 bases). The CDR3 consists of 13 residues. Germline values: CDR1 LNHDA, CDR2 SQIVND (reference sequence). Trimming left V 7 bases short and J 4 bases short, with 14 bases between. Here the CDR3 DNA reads TGTGCCAGTATCGATCGACAGGTATACGAGCAGTACTTC. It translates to CASIDRQVYEQYF.

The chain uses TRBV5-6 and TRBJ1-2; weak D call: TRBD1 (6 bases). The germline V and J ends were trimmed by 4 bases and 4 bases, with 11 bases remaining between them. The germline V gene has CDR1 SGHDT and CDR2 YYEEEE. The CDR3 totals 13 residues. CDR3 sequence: CASSPGQSYGYTF. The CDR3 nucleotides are TGTGCCAGCAGCCCAGGACAGTCCTATGGCTACACCTTC.

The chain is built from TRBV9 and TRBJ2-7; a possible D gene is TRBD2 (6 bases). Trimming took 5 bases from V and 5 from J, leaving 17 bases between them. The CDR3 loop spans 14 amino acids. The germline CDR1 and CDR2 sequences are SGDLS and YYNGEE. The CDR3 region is CASSPSGAPHEQYF. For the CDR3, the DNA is TGTGCCAGCAGTCCCTCGGGAGCCCCGCACGAGCAGTACTTC.

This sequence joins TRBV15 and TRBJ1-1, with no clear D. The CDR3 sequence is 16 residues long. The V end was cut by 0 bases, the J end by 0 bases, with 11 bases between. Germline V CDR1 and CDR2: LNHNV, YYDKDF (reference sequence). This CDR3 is CATSRDPGFLNTEAFF. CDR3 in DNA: TGTGCCACCAGCAGAGATCCAGGATTTTTGAACACTGAAGCTTTCTTT.

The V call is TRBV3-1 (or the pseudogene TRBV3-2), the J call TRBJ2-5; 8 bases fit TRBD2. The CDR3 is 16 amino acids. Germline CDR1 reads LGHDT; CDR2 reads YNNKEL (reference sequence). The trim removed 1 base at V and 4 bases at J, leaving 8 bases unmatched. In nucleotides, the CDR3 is TGTGCCAGCAGCCAAGGGTACGGGGGGGCCACAGAGACCCAGTACTTC. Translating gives CASSQGYGGATETQYF.

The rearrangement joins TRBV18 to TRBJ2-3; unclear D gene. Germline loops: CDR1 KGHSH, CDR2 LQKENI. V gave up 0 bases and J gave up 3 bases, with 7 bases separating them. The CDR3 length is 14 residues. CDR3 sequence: CASSPPSLTDTQYF. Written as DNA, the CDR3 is TGTGCCAGCTCACCACCGTCACTAACAGATACGCAGTATTTT.

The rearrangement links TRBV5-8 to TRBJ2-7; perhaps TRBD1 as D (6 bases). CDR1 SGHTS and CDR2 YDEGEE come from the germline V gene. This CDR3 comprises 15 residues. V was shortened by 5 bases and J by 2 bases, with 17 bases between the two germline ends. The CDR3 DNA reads TGTGCCAGCAGTATACAGGGAAGTTTGGCCTACGAGCAGTACTTC. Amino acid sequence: CASSIQGSLAYEQYF. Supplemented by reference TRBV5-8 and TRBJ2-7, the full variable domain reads EAGVTQSPTHLIKTRGQQATLRCSPISGHTSVYWYQQALGLGLQFLLWYDEGEERNRGNFPPRFSGRQFPNYSSELNVNALELEDSALYLCASSIQGSLAYEQYFGPGTRLTVT.